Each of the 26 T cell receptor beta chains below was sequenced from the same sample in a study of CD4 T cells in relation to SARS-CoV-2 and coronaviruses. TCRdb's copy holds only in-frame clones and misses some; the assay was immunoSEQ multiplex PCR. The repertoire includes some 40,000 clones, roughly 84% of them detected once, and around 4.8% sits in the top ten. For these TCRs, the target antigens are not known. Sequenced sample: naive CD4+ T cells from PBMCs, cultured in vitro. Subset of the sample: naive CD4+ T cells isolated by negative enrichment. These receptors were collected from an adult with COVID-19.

In DNA, the CDR3 is TGTGCCAGCAGTTTAATAGGACAGGGGGCCCTTAATGAAAAACTGTTTTTT. Translated: CASSLIGQGALNEKLFF. This chain joins TRBV28 and TRBJ1-4; 11 bases agree with TRBD1. The CDR3 contains 17 residues. Germline V gives CDR1 MDHEN, CDR2 SYDVKM. V was clipped by 2 bases and J by 4 bases; unmatched bases: 6.

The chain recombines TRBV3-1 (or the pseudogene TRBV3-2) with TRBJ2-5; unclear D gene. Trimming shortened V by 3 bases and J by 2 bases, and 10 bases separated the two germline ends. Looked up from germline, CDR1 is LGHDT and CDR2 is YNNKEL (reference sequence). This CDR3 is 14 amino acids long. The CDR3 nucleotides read TGTGCCAGCAGCCACCTGGGTGAGCAAGAGACCCAGTACTTC. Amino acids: CASSHLGEQETQYF.

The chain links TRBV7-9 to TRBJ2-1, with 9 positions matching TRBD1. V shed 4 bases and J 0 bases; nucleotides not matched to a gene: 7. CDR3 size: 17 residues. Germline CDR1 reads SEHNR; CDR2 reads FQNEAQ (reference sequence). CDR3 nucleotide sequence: TGTGCCAGCAGCTCGACAGGGGGTCCTAGCTCCTACAATGAGCAGTTCTTC. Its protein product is CASSSTGGPSSYNEQFF. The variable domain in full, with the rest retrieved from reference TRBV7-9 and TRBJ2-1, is DTGVSQNPRHKITKRGQNVTFRCDPISEHNRLYWYRQTLGQGPEFLTYFQNEAQLEKSRLLSDRFSAERPKGSFSTLEIQRTEQGDSAMYLCASSSTGGPSSYNEQFFGPGTRLTVL.

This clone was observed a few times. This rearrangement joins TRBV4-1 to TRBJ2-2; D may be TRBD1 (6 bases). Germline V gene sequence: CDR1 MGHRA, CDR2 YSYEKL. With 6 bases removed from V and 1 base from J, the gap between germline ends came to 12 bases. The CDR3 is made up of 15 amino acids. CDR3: CASRAGAVNTGELFF. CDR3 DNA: TGCGCCAGCAGAGCAGGGGCTGTGAACACCGGGGAGCTGTTTTTT.

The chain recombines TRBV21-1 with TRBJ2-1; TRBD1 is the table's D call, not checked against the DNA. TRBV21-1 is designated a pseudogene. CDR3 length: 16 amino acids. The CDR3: CASRKRGGTSYNEQFF. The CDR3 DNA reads TGTGCCAGCAGAAAAAGGGGTGGGACATCTTACAATGAGCAGTTCTTC.

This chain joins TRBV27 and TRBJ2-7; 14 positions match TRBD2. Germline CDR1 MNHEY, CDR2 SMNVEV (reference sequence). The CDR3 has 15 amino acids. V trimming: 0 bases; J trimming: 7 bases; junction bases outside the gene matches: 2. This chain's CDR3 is CASSLSGLAGEEQYF. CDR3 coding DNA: TGTGCCAGCAGTTTATCGGGACTAGCGGGGGAGGAGCAGTACTTC.

CDR3 region: CASSPRDNSYEQYF. CDR3 coding DNA: TGCGCCAGCAGCCCAAGGGACAACTCCTACGAGCAGTACTTC. The chain links TRBV5-1 to TRBJ2-7; maybe TRBD1 (6 bases). Germline CDR1 and CDR2: SGHRS and YFSETQ. The CDR3 runs to 14 residues. Trimming removed 4 bases at V and 0 bases at J, with 11 bases between.

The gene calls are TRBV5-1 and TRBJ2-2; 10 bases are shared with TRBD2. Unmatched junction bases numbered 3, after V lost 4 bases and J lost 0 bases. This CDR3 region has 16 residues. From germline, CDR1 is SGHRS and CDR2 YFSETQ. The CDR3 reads CASSALAGTNTGELFF. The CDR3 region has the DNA TGCGCCAGCAGCGCACTAGCGGGGACGAACACCGGGGAGCTGTTTTTT.

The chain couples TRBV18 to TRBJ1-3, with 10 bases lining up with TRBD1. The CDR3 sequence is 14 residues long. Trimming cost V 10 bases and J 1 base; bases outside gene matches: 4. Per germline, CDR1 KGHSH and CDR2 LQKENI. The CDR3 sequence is CATRDRGSGNTIYF. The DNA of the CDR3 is TGTGCCACCCGGGACAGGGGTTCTGGAAACACCATATATTTT.

The DNA of the CDR3 is TGTGCCAGCAGCCAAACAACAAGGGGGACCCAGTACTTC. This sequence encodes CASSQTTRGTQYF. The rearrangement links TRBV3-1 (or the pseudogene TRBV3-2) to TRBJ2-5; TRBD1 is a possible D gene (5 bases). CDR1 is LGHDT, CDR2 YNNKEL, per germline (reference sequence). This CDR3 region has 13 residues. Trimming took off 2 bases at V and 7 bases at J, with 11 bases between the two ends.

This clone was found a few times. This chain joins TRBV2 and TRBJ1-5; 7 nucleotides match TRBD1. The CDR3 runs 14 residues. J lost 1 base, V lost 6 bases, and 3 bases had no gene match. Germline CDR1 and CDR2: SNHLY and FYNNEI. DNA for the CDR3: TGTGCCAGCAGGGCGGGACAGAGCAATCAGCCCCAGCATTTT. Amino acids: CASRAGQSNQPQHF.

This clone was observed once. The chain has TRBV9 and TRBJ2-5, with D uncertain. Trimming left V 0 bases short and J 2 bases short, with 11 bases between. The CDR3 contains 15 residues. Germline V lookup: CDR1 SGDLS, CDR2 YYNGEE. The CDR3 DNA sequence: TGTGCCAGCAGCGTAGCTACCACACCGCAAGAGACCCAGTACTTC. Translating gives CASSVATTPQETQYF.

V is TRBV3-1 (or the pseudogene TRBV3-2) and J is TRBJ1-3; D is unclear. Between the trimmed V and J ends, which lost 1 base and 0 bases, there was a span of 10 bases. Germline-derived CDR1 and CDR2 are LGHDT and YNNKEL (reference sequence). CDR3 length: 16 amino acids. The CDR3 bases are TGTGCCAGCAGCCAAGCCCACTGGGTCTCTGGAAACACCATATATTTT. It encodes CASSQAHWVSGNTIYF.

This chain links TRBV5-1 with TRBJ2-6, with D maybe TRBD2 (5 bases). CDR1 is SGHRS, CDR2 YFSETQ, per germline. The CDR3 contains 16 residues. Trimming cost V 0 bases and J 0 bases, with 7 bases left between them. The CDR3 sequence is CASSLERPSGANVLTF. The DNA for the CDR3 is TGCGCCAGCAGCTTGGAGCGGCCCTCTGGGGCCAACGTCCTGACTTTC. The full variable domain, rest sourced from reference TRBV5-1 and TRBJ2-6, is KAGVTQTPRYLIKTRGQQVTLSCSPISGHRSVSWYQQTPGQGLQFLFEYFSETQRNKGNFPGRFSGRQFSNSRSEMNVSTLELGDSALYLCASSLERPSGANVLTFGAGSRLTVL.

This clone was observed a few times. This chain's CDR3 is CASSLRDNTEAFF. As DNA, the CDR3 is TGTGCCAGCAGTTTACGGGATAACACTGAAGCTTTCTTT. V usage is TRBV28 and J usage is TRBJ1-1; D is ambiguous. Deletions cut 2 bases from V and 2 bases from J, with 6 bases between. This CDR3 contains 13 residues. In germline, CDR1 is MDHEN, CDR2 SYDVKM.

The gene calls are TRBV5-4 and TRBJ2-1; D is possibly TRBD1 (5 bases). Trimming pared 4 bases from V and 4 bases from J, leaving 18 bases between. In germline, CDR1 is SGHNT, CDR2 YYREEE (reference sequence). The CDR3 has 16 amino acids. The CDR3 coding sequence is TGTGCCAGCAGCGATATGGCCCAGGGCCGTTACAATGAGCAGTTCTTC. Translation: CASSDMAQGRYNEQFF.

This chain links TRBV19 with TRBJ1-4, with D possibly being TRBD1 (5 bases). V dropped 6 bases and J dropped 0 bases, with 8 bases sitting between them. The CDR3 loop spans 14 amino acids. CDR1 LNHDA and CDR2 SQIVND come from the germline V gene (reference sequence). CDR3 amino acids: CASRMGPTNEKLFF. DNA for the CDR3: TGTGCCAGTAGGATGGGGCCAACTAATGAAAAACTGTTTTTT.

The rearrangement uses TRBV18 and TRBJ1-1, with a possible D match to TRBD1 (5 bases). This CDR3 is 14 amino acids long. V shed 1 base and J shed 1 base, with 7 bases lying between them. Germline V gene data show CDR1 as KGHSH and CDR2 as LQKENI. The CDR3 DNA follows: TGTGCCAGCTCACCACTACAGGCGAACACTGAAGCTTTCTTT. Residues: CASSPLQANTEAFF.

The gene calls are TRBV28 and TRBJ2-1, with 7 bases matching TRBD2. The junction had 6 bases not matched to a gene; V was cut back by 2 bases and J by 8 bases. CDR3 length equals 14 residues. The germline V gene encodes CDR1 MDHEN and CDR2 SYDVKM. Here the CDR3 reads CASSLGGRAYEQFF. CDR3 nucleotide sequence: TGTGCCAGCAGTTTAGGCGGGAGAGCCTATGAGCAGTTCTTC.

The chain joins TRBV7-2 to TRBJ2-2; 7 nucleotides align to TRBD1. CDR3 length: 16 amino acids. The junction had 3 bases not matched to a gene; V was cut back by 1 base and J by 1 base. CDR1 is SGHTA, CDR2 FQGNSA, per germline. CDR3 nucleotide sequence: TGTGCCAGCAGCTTAGTCCCAGGGGGGAACACCGGGGAGCTGTTTTTT. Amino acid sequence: CASSLVPGGNTGELFF.

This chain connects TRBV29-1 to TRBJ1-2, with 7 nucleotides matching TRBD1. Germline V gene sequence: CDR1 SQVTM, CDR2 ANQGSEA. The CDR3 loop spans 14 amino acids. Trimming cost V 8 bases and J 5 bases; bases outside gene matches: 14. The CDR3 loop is CSTLRAGGQYGYTF. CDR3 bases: TGCAGCACACTGCGGGCGGGGGGACAGTATGGCTACACCTTC.

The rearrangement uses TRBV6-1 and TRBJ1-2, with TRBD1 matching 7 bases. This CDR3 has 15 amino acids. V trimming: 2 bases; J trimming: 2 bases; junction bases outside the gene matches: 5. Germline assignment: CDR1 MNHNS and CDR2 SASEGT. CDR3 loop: CASSELRTGNYGYTF. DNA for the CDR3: TGTGCCAGCAGTGAACTCCGGACAGGAAACTATGGCTACACCTTC.

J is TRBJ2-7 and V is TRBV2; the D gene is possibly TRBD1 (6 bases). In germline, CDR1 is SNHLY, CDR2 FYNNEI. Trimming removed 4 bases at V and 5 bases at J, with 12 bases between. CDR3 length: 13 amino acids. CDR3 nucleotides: TGTGCCAGCAGTGCTGAACAGGGCCACGAGCAGTACTTC. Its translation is CASSAEQGHEQYF.

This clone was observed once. The CDR3 here is CASSLKGLNEQYF. CDR3 nucleotides: TGTGCCAGCAGCTTAAAGGGTCTCAACGAGCAGTACTTC. The rearrangement links TRBV5-4 to TRBJ2-7; D ambiguous. The CDR3 consists of 13 residues. Germline V gene data show CDR1 as SGHNT and CDR2 as YYREEE (reference sequence). V lost 2 bases and J lost 5, with 11 bases in between.

This CDR3 is CASSRYGANVLTF. The CDR3 coding sequence is TGTGCCAGCAGCCGCTATGGGGCCAACGTCCTGACTTTC. The chain combines TRBV7-3 with TRBJ2-6; no definite D call. Germline loops: CDR1 SGHTA, CDR2 FQGTGA. The CDR3 loop spans 13 amino acids. V lost 5 bases and J lost 3, with 5 bases in between.

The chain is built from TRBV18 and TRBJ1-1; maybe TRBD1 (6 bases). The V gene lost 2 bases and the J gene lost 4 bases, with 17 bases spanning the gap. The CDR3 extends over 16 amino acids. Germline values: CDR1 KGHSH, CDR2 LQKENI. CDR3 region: CASSPGTGTSSTEAFF. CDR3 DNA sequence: TGTGCCAGCTCACCAGGCACAGGGACCTCCAGCACTGAAGCTTTCTTT.